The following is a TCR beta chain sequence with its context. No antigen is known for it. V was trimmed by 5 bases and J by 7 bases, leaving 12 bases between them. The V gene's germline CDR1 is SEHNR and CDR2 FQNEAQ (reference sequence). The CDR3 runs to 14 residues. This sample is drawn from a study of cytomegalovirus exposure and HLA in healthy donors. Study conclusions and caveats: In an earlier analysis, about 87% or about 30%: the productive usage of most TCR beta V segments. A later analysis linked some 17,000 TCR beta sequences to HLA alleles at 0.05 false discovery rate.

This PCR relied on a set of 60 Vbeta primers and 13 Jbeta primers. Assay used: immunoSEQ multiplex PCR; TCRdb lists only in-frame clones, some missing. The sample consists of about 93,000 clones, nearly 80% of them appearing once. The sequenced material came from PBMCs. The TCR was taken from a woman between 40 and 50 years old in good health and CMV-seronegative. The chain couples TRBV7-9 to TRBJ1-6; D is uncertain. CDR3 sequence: CASSANLQNSPLHF. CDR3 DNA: TGTGCCAGCAGCGCAAATTTACAGAATTCACCCCTCCACTTT. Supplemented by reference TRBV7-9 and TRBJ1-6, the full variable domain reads DTGVSQNPRHKITKRGQNVTFRCDPISEHNRLYWYRQTLGQGPEFLTYFQNEAQLEKSRLLSDRFSAERPKGSFSTLEIQRTEQGDSAMYLCASSANLQNSPLHFGNGTRLTVT.